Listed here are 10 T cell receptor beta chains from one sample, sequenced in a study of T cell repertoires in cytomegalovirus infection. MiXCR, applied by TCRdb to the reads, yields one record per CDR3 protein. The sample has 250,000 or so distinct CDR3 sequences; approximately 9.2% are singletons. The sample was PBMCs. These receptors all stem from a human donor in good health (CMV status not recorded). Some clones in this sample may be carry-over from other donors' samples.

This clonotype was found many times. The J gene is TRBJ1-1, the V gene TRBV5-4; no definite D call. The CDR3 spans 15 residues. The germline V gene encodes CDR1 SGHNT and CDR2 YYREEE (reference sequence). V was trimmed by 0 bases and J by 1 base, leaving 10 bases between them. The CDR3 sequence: CASSLETQRNTEAFF. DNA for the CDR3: TGTGCCAGCAGCTTGGAAACCCAACGGAACACTGAAGCTTTCTTT.

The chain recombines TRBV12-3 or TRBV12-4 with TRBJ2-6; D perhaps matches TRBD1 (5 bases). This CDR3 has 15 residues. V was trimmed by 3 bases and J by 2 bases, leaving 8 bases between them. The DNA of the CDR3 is TGTGCCAGCAGTTTGATAGGGGCTGGGGCCAACGTCCTGACTTTC. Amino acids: CASSLIGAGANVLTF.

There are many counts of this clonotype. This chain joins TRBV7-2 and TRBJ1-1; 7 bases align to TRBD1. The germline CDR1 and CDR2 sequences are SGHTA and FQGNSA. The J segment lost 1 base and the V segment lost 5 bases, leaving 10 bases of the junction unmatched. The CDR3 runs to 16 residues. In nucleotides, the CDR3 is TGTGCCAGCAGCCTCCTGACAGGGATTGGGAACACTGAAGCTTTCTTT. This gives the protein CASSLLTGIGNTEAFF.

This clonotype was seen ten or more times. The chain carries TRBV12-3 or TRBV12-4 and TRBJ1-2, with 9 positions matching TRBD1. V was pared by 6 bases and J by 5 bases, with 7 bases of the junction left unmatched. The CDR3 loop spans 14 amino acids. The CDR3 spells CASRAGTGLYGYTF. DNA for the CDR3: TGTGCCAGCAGGGCCGGGACAGGGCTATATGGCTACACCTTC.

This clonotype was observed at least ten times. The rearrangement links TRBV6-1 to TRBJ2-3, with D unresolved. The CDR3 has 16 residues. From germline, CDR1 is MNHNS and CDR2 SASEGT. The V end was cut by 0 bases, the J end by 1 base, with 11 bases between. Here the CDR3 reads CASSEARGRRTDTQYF. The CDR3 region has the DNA TGTGCCAGCAGTGAAGCTCGTGGCAGACGCACAGATACGCAGTATTTT.

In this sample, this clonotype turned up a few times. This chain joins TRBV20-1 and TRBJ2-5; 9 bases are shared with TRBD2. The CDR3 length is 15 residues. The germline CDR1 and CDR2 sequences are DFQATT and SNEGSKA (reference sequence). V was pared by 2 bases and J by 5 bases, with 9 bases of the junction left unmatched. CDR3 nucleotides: TGCAGTGCTAGATGGGCTAGCGGGATGGGTGAGACCCAGTACTTC. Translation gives CSARWASGMGETQYF.

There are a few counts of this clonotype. CDR3 residues: CSARAPRGKYYEQYF. Written as DNA, the CDR3 is TGCAGTGCTAGAGCTCCCAGGGGGAAGTATTACGAGCAGTACTTC. The chain couples TRBV20-1 to TRBJ2-7; 7 bases match TRBD1. The CDR3 length is 15 residues. Losses at the gene ends were 1 base for V and 4 bases for J; bases not matched to a gene: 10. Germline V gene data show CDR1 as DFQATT and CDR2 as SNEGSKA (reference sequence).

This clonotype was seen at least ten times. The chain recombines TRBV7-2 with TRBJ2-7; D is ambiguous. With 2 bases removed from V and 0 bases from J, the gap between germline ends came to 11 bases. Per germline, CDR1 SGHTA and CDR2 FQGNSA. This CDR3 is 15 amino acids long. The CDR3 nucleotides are TGTGCCAGCAGCTTAAATCCAGTCGGCTCCTACGAGCAGTACTTC. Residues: CASSLNPVGSYEQYF.

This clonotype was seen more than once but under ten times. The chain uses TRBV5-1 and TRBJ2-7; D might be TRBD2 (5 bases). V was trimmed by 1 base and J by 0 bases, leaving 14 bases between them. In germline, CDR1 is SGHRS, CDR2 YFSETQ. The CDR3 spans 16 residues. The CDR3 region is CASSLIVGASSYEQYF. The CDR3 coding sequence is TGCGCCAGCAGCTTGATCGTGGGAGCCAGCTCCTACGAGCAGTACTTC.

The CDR3: CASSPKSGLAASYEQYF. CDR3 DNA: TGTGCCAGCAGCCCCAAATCGGGACTAGCGGCCTCCTACGAGCAGTACTTC. This rearrangement joins TRBV7-9 to TRBJ2-7; TRBD2 matches at 11 bases. In germline, CDR1 is SEHNR, CDR2 FQNEAQ (reference sequence). The ends lost 5 bases at V and 0 bases at J; junction bases unmatched: 9. The length of the CDR3 is 17 residues.